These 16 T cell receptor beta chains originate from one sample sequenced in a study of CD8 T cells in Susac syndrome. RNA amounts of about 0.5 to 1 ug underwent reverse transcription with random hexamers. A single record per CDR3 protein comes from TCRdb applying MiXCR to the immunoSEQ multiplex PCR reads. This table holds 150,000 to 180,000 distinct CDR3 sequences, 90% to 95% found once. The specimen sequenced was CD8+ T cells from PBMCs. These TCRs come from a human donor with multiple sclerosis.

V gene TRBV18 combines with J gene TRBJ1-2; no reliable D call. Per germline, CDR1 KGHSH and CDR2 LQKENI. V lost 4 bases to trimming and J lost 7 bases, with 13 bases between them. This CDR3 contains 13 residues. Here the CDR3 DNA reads TGTGCCAGCTCACAGGGAAACGTTGGTGGCTACACCTTC. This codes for CASSQGNVGGYTF.

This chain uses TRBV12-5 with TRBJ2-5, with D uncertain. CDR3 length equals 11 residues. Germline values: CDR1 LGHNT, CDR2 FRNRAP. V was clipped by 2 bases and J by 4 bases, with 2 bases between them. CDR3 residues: CASGLRETQYF. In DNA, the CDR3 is TGTGCTAGTGGTTTGAGAGAGACCCAGTACTTC.

The CDR3, as DNA: TGTGCCACCAGCAGAGGGGGGAAGGACGAGCAGTACTTC. Its translation is CATSRGGKDEQYF. The rearrangement links TRBV15 to TRBJ2-7; either TRBD1 or TRBD2 may fit D (5 bases each). V was trimmed by 1 base and J by 5 bases, leaving 9 bases between them. CDR3 length: 13 amino acids. Looked up from germline, CDR1 is LNHNV and CDR2 is YYDKDF (reference sequence).

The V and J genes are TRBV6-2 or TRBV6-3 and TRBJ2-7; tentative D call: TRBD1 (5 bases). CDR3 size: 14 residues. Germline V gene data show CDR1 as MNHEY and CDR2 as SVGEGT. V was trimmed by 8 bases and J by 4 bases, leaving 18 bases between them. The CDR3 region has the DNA TGTGCCAGCCAGGGTCAGGGCATCTCGTACGAGCAGTACTTC. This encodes CASQGQGISYEQYF.

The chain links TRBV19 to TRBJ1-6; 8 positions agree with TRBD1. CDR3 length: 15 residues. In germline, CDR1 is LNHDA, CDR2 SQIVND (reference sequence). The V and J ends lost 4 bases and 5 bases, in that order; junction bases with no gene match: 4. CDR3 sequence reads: CASSTDREDNSPLHF. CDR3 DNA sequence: TGTGCCAGTAGTACGGACAGGGAGGATAATTCACCCCTCCACTTT.

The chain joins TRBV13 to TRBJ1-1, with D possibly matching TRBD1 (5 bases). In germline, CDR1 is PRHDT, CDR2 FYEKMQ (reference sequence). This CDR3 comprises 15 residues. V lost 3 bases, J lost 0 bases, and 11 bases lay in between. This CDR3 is CASSFGTALNTEAFF. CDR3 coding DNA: TGTGCCAGCAGCTTCGGGACGGCACTGAACACTGAAGCTTTCTTT.

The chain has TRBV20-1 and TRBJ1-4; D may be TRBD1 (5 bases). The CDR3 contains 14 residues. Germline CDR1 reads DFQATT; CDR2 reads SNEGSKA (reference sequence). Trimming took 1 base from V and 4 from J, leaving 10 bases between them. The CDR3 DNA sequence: TGCAGTGCTAGAGTGGGGGACGTTAATGAAAAACTGTTTTTT. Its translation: CSARVGDVNEKLFF.

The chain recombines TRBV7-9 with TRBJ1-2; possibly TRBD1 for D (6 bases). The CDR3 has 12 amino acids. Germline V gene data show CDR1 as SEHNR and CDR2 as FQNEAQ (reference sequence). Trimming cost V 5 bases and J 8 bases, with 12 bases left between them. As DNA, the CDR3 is TGTGCCAGCAGCCTCGGGACACAGGGCTACACCTTC. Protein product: CASSLGTQGYTF.

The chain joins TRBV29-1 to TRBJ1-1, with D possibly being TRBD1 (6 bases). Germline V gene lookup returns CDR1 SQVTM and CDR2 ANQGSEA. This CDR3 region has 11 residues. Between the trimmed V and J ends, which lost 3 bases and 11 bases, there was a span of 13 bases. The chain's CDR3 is CSVDGTLEAFF. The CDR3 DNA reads TGCAGCGTTGATGGGACATTGGAGGCTTTCTTT.

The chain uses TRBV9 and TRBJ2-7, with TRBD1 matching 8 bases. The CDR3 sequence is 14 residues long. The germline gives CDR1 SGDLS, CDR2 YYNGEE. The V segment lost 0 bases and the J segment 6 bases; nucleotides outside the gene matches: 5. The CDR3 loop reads CASSVGGGTGEQYF. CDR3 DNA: TGTGCCAGCAGCGTAGGAGGAGGGACAGGCGAGCAGTACTTC.

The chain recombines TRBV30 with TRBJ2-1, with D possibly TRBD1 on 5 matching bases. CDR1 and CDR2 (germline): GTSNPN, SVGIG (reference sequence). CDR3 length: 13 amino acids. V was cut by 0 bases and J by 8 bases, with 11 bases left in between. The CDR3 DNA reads TGTGCCTGGAGTGTAGCAGGGAAGGATGAGCAGTTCTTC. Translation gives CAWSVAGKDEQFF.

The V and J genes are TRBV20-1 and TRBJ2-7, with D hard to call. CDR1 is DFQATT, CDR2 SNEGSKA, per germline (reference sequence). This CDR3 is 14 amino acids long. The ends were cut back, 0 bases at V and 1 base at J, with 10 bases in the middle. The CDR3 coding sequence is TGCAGTGCTAGAGATTCCCTCGAGTCCTACGAGCAGTACTTC. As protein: CSARDSLESYEQYF.

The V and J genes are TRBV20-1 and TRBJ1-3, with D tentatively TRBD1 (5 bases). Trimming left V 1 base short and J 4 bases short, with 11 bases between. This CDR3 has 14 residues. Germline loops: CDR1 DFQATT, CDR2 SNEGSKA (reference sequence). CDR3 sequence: CSARGPQGGNTIYF. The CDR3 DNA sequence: TGCAGTGCTAGAGGGCCGCAGGGAGGAAACACCATATATTTT.

The CDR3 is CASSPHSGTGVNGYTF. The CDR3 DNA follows: TGCGCCAGCAGCCCACATTCCGGGACAGGGGTAAATGGCTACACCTTC. The genes are TRBV5-1 and TRBJ1-2; 10 bases align to TRBD1. Losses at the gene ends were 4 bases for V and 6 bases for J; bases not matched to a gene: 12. CDR1 is SGHRS and CDR2 is YFSETQ in the germline V gene. The CDR3 totals 16 residues.

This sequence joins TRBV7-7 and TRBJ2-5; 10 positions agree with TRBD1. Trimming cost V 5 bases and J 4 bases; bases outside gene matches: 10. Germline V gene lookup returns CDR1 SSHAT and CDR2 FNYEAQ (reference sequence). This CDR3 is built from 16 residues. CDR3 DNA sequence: TGTGCCAGCAGCGCAGGGGACAGGGGATTTGGAGAGACCCAGTACTTC. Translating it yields CASSAGDRGFGETQYF.

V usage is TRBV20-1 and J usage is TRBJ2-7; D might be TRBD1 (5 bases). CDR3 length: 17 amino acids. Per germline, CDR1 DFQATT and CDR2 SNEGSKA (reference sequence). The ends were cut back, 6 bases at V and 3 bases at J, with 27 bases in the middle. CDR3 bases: TGCAGTGCAGTTGGGTCCGCTACGACAGTAAACGACTACGAGCAGTACTTC. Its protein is CSAVGSATTVNDYEQYF.